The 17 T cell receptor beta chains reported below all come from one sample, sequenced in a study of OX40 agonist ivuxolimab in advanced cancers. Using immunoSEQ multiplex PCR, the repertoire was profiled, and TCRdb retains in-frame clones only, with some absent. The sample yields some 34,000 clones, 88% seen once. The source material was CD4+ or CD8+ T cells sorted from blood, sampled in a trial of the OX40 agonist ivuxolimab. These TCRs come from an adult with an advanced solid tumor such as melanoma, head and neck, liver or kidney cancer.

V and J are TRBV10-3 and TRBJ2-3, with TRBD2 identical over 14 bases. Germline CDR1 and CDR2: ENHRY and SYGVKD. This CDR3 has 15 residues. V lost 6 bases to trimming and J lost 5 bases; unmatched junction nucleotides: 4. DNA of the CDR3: TGTGCCATCAGCTCGGGACTAGCGGGAGAAGATACGCAGTATTTT. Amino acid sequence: CAISSGLAGEDTQYF.

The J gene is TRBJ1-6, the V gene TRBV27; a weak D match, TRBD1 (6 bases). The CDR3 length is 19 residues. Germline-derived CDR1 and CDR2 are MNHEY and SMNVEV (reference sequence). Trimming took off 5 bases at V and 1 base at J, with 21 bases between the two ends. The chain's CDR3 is CASSLNGVGAGSYNSPLHF. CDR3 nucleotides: TGTGCCAGCAGTCTAAACGGGGTGGGGGCAGGATCCTATAATTCACCCCTCCACTTT.

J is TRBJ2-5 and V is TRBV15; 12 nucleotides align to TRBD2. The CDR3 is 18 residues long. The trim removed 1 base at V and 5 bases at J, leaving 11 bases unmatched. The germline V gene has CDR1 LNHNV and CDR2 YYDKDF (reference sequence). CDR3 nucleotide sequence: TGTGCCACCAGCAGAGTTCGCCTAGCGGGAGGGCCGGGGGAGACCCAGTACTTC. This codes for CATSRVRLAGGPGETQYF.

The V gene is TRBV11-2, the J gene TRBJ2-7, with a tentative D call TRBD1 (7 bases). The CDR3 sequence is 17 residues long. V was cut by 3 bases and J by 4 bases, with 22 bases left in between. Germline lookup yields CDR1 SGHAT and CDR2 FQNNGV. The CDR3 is CASSFFGGGAVGYEQYF. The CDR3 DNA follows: TGTGCCAGCAGCTTTTTTGGAGGGGGCGCGGTTGGTTACGAGCAGTACTTC.

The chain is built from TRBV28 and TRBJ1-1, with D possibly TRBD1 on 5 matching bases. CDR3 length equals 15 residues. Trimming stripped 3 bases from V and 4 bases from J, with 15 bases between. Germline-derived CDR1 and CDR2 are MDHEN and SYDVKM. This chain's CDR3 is CASSFREVFFTEAFF. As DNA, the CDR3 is TGTGCCAGCAGTTTCAGGGAGGTCTTTTTCACTGAAGCTTTCTTT.

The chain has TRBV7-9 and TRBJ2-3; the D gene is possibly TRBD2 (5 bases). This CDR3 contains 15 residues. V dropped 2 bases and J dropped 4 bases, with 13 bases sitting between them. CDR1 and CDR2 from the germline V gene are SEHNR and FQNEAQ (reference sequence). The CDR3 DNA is TGTGCCAGCAGCTTAACGTCGGGGTTGGCAGATACGCAGTATTTT. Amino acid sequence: CASSLTSGLADTQYF.

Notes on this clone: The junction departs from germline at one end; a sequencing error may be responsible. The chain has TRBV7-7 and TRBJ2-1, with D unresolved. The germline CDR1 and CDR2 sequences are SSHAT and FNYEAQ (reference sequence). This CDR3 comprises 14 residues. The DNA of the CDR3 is TGTGCTAGCAGCCCAACTCCGTACTACAATGAGCAGTTCTTC. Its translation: CASSPTPYYNEQFF. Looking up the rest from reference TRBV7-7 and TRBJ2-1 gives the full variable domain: GAGVSQSPRYKVTKRGQDVTLRCDPISSHATLYWYQQALGQGPEFLTYFNYEAQPDKSGLPSDRFSAERPEGSISTLTIQRTEQRDSAMYRCASSPTPYYNEQFFGPGTRLTVL.

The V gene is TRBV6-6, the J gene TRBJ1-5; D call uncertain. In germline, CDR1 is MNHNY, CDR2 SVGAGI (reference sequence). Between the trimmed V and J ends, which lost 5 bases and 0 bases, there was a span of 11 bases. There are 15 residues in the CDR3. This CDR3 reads CASSPRSGSNQPQHF. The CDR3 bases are TGTGCCAGCAGTCCACGGAGCGGTAGCAATCAGCCCCAGCATTTT.

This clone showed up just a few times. The CDR3 is CAWSVGPLAGGLGEQYF. The CDR3 DNA reads TGTGCCTGGAGTGTGGGTCCTCTAGCGGGAGGTCTGGGGGAGCAGTACTTC. The chain has TRBV30 and TRBJ2-7; 11 bases are shared with TRBD2. Looked up from germline, CDR1 is GTSNPN and CDR2 is SVGIG (reference sequence). V gave up 0 bases and J gave up 7 bases; unmatched junction bases: 14. CDR3 size: 17 residues. Combining the CDR3 with reference TRBV30 and TRBJ2-7 gives the whole variable domain SQTIHQWPATLVQPVGSPLSLECTVEGTSNPNLYWYRQAAGRGLQLLFYSVGIGQISSEVPQNLSASRPQDRQFILSSKKLLLSDSGFYLCAWSVGPLAGGLGEQYFGPGTRLTVT.

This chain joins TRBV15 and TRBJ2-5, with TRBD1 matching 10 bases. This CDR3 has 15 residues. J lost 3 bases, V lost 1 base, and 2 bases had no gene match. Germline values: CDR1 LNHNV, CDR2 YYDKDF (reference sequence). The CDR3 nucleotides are TGTGCCACCAGCAGAGTCGGACAGGGGGAAGAGACCCAGTACTTC. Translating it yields CATSRVGQGEETQYF.

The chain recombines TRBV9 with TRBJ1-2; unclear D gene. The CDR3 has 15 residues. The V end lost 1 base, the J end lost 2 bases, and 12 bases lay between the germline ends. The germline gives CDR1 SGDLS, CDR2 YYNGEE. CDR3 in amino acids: CASSVSGSTNYGYTF. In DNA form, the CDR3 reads TGTGCCAGCAGCGTATCGGGGTCTACGAACTATGGCTACACCTTC.

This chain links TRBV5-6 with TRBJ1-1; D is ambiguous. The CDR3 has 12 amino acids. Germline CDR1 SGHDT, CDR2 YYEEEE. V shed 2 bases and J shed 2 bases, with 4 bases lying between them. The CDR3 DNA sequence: TGTGCCAGCAGCTTTGGCAACACTGAAGCTTTCTTT. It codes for CASSFGNTEAFF.

The CDR3 loop is CASSMGGDRERNEQFF. In nucleotides, the CDR3 is TGTGCCAGCAGTATGGGGGGTGACAGGGAGAGGAATGAGCAGTTCTTC. J is TRBJ2-1 and V is TRBV28; D is possibly TRBD1 (7 bases). The V gene lost 5 bases and the J gene lost 7 bases, with 21 bases spanning the gap. Looked up from germline, CDR1 is MDHEN and CDR2 is SYDVKM. The CDR3 is made up of 16 amino acids.

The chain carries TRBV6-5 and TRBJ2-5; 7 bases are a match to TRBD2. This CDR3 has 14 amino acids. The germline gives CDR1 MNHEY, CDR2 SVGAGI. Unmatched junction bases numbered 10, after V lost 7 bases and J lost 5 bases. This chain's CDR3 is CASTRAGERETQYF. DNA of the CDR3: TGTGCCAGCACCCGGGCGGGAGAGCGGGAGACCCAGTACTTC.

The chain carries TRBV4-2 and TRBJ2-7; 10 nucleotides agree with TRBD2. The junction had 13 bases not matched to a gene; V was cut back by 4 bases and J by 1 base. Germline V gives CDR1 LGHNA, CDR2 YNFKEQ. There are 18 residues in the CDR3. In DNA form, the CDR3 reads TGTGCCAGCAGCCCTCTGAGCGGGAGGGCCATAGGATCCTACGAGCAGTACTTC. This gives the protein CASSPLSGRAIGSYEQYF.

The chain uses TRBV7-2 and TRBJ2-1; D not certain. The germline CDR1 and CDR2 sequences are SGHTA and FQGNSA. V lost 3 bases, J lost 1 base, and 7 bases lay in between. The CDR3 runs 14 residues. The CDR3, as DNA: TGTGCCAGCAGCTTTTTCGGGTCCTACAATGAGCAGTTCTTC. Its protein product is CASSFFGSYNEQFF.

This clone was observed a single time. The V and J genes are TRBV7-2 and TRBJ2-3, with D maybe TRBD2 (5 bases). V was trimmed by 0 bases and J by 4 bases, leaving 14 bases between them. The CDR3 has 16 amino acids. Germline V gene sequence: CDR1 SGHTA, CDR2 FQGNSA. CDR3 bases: TGTGCCAGCAGCTTAGCGGGAGCGGCCATCGCAGATACGCAGTATTTT. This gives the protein CASSLAGAAIADTQYF.